This TCR beta chain was captured in a study of OX40 agonist ivuxolimab in advanced cancers. Study context: Patients were dosed with the agonistic anti-OX40 (CD134) antibody ivuxolimab. Three patients showed partial responses: one hepatocellular carcinoma and two cutaneous melanoma cases. General observations from the study: CD8+ T cells showed, on average, more clonal expansion than CD4+ cells.

Sequencing was performed with immunoSEQ multiplex PCR; in TCRdb, only in-frame clones are kept and a portion is missing. The sample contains around 70,000 clones, roughly 78% of which appear only once. There are 15 residues in the CDR3. The V and J ends lost 1 base and 5 bases, in that order; junction bases with no gene match: 3. The germline CDR1 and CDR2 sequences are SGHDT and YYEEEE. Of note for this clone: What it binds is not known.

The starting material was CD4+ or CD8+ T cells sorted from blood, obtained in a trial of the OX40 agonist ivuxolimab. This receptor was identified in an adult with an advanced solid tumor such as melanoma, head and neck, liver or kidney cancer. The V and J genes are TRBV5-6 and TRBJ2-2; 9 bases match TRBD1. CDR3: CASSLWDRVTGELFF. CDR3 nucleotide sequence: TGTGCCAGCAGCTTGTGGGACAGGGTTACCGGGGAGCTGTTTTTT.